This T cell receptor beta chain was retrieved from a study of lymphopenia after photon versus proton radiotherapy. The method was immunoSEQ multiplex PCR; TCRdb's version includes in-frame clones alone and lacks a portion of them. This table holds about 49,000 clones, around 83% found once. The material was peripheral blood, obtained from a patient treated with photon-based radiotherapy. The TCR sequence derives from a man in his fifties or sixties with gastric cancer.

The CDR3 region is CASSSTNTGELFF. CDR3 DNA sequence: TGTGCCAGCAGTTCCACCAACACCGGGGAGCTGTTTTTT. The genes are TRBV27 and TRBJ2-2, with D uncertain. The CDR3 totals 13 residues. Germline V lookup: CDR1 MNHEY, CDR2 SMNVEV (reference sequence). Trimming stripped 4 bases from V and 2 bases from J, with 5 bases between.